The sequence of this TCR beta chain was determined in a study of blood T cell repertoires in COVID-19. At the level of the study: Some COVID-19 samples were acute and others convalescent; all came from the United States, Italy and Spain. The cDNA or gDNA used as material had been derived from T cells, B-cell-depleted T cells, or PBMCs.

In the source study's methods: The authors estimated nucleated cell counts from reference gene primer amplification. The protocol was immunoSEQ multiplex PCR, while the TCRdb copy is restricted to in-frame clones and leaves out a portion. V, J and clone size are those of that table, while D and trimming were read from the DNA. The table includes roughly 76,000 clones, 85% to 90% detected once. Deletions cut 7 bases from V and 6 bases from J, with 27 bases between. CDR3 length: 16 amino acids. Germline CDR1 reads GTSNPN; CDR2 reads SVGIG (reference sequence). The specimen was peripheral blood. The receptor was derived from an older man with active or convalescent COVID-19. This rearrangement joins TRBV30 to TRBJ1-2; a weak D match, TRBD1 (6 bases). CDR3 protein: CASLRAAGQRTNGYTF. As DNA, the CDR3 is TGTGCCTCATTACGAGCAGCGGGACAACGAACTAATGGCTACACCTTC.